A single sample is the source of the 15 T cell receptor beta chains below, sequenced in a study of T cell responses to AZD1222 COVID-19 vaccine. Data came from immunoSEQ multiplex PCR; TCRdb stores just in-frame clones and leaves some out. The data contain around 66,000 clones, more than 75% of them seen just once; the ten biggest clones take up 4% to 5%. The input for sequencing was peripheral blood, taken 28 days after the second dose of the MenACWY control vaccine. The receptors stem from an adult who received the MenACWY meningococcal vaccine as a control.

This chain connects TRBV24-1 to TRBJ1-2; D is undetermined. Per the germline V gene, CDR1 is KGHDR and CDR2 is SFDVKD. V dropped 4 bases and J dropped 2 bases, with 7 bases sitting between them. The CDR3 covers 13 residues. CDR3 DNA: TGTGCCACCAGTGACCAGGCGAACTATGGCTACACCTTC. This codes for CATSDQANYGYTF.

The chain's CDR3 is CASSFQRLAYEQYF. The CDR3 nucleotides are TGTGCCAGCAGCTTCCAGAGGTTAGCCTACGAGCAGTACTTC. This chain joins TRBV7-2 and TRBJ2-7; no clear D. Trimming took 3 bases from V and 2 from J, leaving 11 bases between them. CDR3 size: 14 residues. The germline V gene has CDR1 SGHTA and CDR2 FQGNSA.

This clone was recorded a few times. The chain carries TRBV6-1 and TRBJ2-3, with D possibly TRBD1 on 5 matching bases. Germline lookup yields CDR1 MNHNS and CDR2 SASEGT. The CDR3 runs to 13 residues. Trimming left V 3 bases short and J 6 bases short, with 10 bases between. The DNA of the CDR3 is TGTGCCAGCAGTGACAAAGGGGCTGATACGCAGTATTTT. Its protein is CASSDKGADTQYF.

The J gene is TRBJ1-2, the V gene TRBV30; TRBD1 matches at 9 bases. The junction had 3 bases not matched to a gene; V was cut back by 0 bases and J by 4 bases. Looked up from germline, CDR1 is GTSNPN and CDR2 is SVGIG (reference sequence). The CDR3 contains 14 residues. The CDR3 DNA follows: TGTGCCTGGAGTGTGGGACAGGGATTCTATGGCTACACCTTC. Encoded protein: CAWSVGQGFYGYTF.

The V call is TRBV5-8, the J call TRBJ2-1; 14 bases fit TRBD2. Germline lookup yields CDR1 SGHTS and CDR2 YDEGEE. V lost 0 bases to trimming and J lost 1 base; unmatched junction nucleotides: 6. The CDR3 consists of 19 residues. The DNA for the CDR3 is TGTGCCAGCAGCTTGGAGGGACTAGCGGGAGCCGGGTCCTACAATGAGCAGTTCTTC. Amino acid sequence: CASSLEGLAGAGSYNEQFF.

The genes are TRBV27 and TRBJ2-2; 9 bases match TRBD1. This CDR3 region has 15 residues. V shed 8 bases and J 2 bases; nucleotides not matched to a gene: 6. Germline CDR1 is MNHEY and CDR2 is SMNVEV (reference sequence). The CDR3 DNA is TGTGCCAGCCGTCGGACAGGGGCAAACACCGGGGAGCTGTTTTTT. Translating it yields CASRRTGANTGELFF.

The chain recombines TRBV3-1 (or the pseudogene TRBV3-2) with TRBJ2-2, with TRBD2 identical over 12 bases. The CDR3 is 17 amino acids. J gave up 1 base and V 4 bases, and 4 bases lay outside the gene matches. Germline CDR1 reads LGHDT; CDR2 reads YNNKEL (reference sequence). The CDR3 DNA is TGTGCCAGCAGCCGCCCGACTAGCGGGGGGAACACCGGGGAGCTGTTTTTT. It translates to CASSRPTSGGNTGELFF.

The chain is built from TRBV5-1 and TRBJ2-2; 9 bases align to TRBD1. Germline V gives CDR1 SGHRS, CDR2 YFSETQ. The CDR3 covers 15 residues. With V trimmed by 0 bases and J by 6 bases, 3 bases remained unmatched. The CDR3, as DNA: TGCGCCAGCAGCTTGGGGACAGGGGTTGCCGGGGAGCTGTTTTTT. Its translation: CASSLGTGVAGELFF. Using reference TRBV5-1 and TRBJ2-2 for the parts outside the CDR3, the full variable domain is KAGVTQTPRYLIKTRGQQVTLSCSPISGHRSVSWYQQTPGQGLQFLFEYFSETQRNKGNFPGRFSGRQFSNSRSEMNVSTLELGDSALYLCASSLGTGVAGELFFGEGSRLTVL.

The DNA of the CDR3 is TGTGCCAGCAGCCCCCGGGGCCCGGAGCGGGAGTCGTATAATGAGCAGTTCTTC. It is translated as CASSPRGPERESYNEQFF. V usage is TRBV3-1 (or the pseudogene TRBV3-2) and J usage is TRBJ2-1, with TRBD2 matching 8 bases. The CDR3 runs 18 residues. The junction had 18 bases not matched to a gene; V was cut back by 4 bases and J by 7 bases. CDR1 LGHDT and CDR2 YNNKEL come from the germline V gene (reference sequence).

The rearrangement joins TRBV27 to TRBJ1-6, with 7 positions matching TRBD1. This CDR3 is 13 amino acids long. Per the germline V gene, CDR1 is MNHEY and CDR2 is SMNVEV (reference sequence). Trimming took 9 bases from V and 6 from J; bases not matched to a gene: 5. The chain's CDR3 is CASWTGVNSPLHF. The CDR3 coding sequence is TGTGCCAGTTGGACAGGCGTTAATTCACCCCTCCACTTT.

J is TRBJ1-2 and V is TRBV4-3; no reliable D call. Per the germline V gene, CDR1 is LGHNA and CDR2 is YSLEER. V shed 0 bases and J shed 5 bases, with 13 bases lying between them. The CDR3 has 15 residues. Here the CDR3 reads CASSQDRGRSYGYTF. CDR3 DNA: TGCGCCAGCAGCCAAGATAGAGGCAGAAGTTATGGCTACACCTTC.

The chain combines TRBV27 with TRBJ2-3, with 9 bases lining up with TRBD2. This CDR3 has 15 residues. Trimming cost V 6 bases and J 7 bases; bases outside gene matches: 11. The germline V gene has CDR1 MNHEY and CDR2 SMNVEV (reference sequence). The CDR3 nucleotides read TGTGCCAGCAGAGACGGGACTAGCACACGAAATACGCAGTATTTT. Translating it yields CASRDGTSTRNTQYF.

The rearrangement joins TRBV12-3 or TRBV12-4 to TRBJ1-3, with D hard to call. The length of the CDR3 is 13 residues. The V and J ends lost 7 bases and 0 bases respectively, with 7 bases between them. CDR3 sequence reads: CASNFHSGNTIYF. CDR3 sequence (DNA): TGTGCCAGCAACTTCCACTCTGGAAACACCATATATTTT.

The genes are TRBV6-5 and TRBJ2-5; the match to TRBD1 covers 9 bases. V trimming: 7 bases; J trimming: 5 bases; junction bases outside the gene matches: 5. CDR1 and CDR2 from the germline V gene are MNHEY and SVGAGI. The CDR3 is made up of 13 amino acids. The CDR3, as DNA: TGTGCCAGCATGACAGGGGGAGGCGAGACCCAGTACTTC. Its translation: CASMTGGGETQYF.

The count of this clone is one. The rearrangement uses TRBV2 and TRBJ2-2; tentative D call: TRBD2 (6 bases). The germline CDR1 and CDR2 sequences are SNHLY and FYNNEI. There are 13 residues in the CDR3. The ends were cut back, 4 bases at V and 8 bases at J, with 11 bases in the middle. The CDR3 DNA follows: TGTGCCAGCAGTGCGGAGGGACTGGGGGAGCTGTTTTTT. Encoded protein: CASSAEGLGELFF.